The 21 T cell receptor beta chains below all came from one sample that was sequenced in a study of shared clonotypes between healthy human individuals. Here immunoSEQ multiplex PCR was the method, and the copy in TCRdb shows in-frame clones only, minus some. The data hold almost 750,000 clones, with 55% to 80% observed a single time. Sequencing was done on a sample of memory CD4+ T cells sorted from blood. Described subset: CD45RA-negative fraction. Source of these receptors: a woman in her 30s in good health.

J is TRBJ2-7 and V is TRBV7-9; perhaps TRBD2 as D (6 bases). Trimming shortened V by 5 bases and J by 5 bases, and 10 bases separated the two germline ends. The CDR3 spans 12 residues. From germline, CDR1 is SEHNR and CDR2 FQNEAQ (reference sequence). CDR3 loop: CASSRLDHEQYF. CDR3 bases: TGTGCCAGCAGCCGACTAGACCACGAGCAGTACTTC.

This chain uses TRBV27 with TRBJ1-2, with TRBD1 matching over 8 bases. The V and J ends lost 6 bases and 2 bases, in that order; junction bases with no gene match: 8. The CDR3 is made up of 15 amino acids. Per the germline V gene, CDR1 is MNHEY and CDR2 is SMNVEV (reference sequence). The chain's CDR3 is CASRPGQGGNYGYTF. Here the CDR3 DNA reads TGTGCCAGCAGGCCCGGACAGGGCGGCAACTATGGCTACACCTTC.

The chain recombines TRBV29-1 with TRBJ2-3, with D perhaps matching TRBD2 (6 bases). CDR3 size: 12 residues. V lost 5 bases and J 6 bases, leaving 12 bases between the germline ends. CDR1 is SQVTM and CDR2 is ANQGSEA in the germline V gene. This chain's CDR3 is CSVRLARDTQYF. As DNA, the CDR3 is TGCAGCGTTCGGCTAGCGCGTGATACGCAGTATTTT.

CDR3 in DNA: TGTGCCAGCAGTCCTCCCCGGAACCCAAGGGTTCGGTACAATGAGCAGTTCTTC. As protein: CASSPPRNPRVRYNEQFF. V is TRBV27 and J is TRBJ2-1; D ambiguous. Germline CDR1 and CDR2: MNHEY and SMNVEV (reference sequence). The length of the CDR3 is 18 residues. Trimming pared 5 bases from V and 4 bases from J, leaving 24 bases between.

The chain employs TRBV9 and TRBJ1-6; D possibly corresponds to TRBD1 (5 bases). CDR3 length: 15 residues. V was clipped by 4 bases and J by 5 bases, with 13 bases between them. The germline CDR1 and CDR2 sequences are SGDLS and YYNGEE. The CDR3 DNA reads TGTGCCAGCAGCTCGACCGGGACGGATAATTCACCCCTCCACTTT. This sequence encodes CASSSTGTDNSPLHF.

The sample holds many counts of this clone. The CDR3 spells CASSQDTAPGTQYF. Here the CDR3 DNA reads TGTGCCAGCAGCCAAGATACGGCGCCCGGGACCCAGTACTTC. The rearrangement uses TRBV4-2 and TRBJ2-5; the D is unclear. Trimming took 0 bases from V and 7 from J, leaving 12 bases between them. Germline assignment: CDR1 LGHNA and CDR2 YNFKEQ. This CDR3 has 14 residues.

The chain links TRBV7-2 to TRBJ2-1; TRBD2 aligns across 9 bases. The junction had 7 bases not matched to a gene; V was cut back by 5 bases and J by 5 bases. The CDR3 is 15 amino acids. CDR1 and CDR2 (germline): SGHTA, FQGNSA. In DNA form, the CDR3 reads TGTGCCAGCAGCGTCGGACTAGCGTCTCACAATGAGCAGTTCTTC. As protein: CASSVGLASHNEQFF.

CDR3 sequence: CASSMGPGGQPQHF. CDR3 coding DNA: TGTGCCAGTAGTATGGGCCCCGGCGGTCAGCCCCAGCATTTT. The genes are TRBV19 and TRBJ1-5; no clear D. CDR1 and CDR2 from the germline V gene are LNHDA and SQIVND (reference sequence). Trimming removed 3 bases at V and 6 bases at J, with 12 bases between. The CDR3 extends over 14 amino acids.

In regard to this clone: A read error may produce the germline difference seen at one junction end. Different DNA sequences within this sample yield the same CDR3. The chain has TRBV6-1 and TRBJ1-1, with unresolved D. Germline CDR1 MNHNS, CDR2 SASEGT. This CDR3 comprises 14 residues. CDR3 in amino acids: CASSEGGLNTEAFF. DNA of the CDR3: TGTGCCAGCAGTGAAGGTGGCCTGAACACTGAAGCCTTCTTT.

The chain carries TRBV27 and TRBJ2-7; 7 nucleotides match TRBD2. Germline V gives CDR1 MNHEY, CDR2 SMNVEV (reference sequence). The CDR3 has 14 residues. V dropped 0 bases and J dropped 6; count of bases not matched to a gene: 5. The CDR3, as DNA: TGTGCCAGCAGTTTATCTTCTGGGAGGGGCGAGCAGTACTTC. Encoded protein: CASSLSSGRGEQYF.

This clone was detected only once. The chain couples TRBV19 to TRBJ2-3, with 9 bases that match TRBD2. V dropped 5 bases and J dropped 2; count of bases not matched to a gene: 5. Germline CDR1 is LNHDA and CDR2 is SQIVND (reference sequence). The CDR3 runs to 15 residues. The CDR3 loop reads CASSRLAVVTDTQYF. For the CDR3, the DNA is TGTGCCAGTAGTCGACTAGCGGTCGTCACAGATACGCAGTATTTT.

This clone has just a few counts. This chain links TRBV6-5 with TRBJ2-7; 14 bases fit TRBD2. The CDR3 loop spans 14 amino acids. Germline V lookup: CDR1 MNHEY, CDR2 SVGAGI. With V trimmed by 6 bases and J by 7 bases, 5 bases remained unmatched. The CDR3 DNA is TGTGCCAGCAGGACTAGCGGGAGGGCCGAAGAGCAGTACTTC. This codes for CASRTSGRAEEQYF.

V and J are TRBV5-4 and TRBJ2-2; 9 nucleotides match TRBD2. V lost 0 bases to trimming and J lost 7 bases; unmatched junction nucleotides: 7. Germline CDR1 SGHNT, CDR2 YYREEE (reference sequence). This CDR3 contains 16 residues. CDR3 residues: CASSLGGLAGNGELFF. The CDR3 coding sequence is TGTGCCAGCAGCTTGGGGGGTCTAGCGGGAAACGGGGAGCTGTTTTTT.

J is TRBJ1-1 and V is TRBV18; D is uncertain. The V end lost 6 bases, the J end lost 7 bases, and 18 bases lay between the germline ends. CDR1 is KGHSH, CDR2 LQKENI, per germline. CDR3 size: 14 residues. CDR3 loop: CASSPRWEKGEAFF. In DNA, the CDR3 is TGTGCCAGCTCTCCCCGGTGGGAGAAGGGTGAAGCTTTCTTT.

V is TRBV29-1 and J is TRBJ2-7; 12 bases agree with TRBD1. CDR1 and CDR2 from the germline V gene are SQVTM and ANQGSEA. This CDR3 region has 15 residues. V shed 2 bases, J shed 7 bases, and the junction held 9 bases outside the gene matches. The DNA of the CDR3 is TGCAGCGTTGAACTGTCGGGACAGGGGGCGTGGGAGCAGTACTTC. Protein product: CSVELSGQGAWEQYF.

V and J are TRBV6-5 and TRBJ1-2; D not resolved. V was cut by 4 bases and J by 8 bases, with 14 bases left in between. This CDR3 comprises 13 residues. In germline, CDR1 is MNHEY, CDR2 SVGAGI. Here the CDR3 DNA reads TGTGCCAGCAGTTCGGATCTCTTAACGGGCTACACCTTC. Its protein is CASSSDLLTGYTF.

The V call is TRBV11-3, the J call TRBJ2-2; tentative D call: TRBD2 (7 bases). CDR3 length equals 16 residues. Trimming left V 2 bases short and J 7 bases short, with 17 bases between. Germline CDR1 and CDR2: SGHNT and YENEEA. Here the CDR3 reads CASSLSGGIHSGELFF. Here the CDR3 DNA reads TGTGCCAGCAGCTTATCGGGGGGCATTCATAGCGGGGAGCTGTTTTTT.

This CDR3 is CASSQDVAGGPRELFF. DNA of the CDR3: TGCGCCAGCAGCCAAGACGTAGCGGGAGGGCCGCGGGAGCTGTTTTTT. The chain has TRBV4-1 and TRBJ2-2; 11 bases agree with TRBD2. There are 16 residues in the CDR3. Germline loops: CDR1 MGHRA, CDR2 YSYEKL. V lost 0 bases and J lost 9; bases outside the gene matches: 6.

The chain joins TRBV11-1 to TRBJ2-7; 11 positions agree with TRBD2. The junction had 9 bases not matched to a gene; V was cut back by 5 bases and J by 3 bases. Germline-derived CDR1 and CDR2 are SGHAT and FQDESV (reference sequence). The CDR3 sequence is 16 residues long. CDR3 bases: TGTGCCAGCAGCAAGTCCGGGACTAGCGGCTACTACGAGCAGTACTTC. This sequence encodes CASSKSGTSGYYEQYF.

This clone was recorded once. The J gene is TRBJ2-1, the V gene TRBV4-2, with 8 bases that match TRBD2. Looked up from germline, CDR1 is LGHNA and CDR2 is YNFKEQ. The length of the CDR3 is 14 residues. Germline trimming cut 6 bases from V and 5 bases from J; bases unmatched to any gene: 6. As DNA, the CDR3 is TGTGCCAGCAGTACTCCGGGACTAGACAATGAGCAGTTCTTC. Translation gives CASSTPGLDNEQFF.

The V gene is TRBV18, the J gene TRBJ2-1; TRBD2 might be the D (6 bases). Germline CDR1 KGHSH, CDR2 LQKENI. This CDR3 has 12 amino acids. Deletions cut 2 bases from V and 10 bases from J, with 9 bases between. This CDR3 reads CASSPAGYEQFF. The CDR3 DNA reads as TGTGCCAGCTCACCAGCGGGATACGAGCAGTTCTTC.